This is a list of T cell receptor beta chains from one sample in a study of T cell changes during pregnancy in multiple sclerosis. Data came from immunoSEQ multiplex PCR; TCRdb stores just in-frame clones and leaves some out. This table has approximately 88,000 clones, roughly 93% appearing once. The sample here was peripheral blood, taken in the first trimester of pregnancy. The receptor set was obtained from a female donor with multiple sclerosis, enrolled in a pregnancy study. The CDR3 runs from the conserved cysteine through the conserved F or W. D genes are given only for firm matches. The size entry is marked missing in some rows and otherwise reads once, few, many or a size class.

>TRBJ2-7|.|TRBV5-1|.
CASSPGQSYEQYF
TGCGCCAGCAGCCCAGGTCAGTCCTACGAGCAGTACTTC
>TRBJ2-3|TRBD2|TRBV10-3|.
CAISPRGGTDTQYF
TGTGCCATCAGCCCCCGGGGGGGGACAGATACGCAGTATTTT
>TRBJ2-2|TRBD2|TRBV9|.
CASSDHGTSGGKTGELFF
TGTGCCAGCAGCGATCACGGGACTAGCGGGGGGAAAACCGGGGAGCTGTTTTTT
>TRBJ1-2|TRBD1|TRBV2|.
CASSGQGRGNYGYTF
TGTGCCAGCAGCGGACAGGGGAGGGGCAACTATGGCTACACCTTC
>TRBJ2-7|.|TRBV5-6|.
CASSLGGVVPDEQYF
TGTGCCAGCAGCTTAGGCGGGGTGGTTCCTGACGAGCAGTACTTC
>TRBJ2-1|TRBD2|TRBV10-1|.
CASSEGGGASNEQFF
TGCGCCAGCAGTGAAGGCGGGGGGGCTAGCAATGAGCAGTTCTTC
>TRBJ2-1|TRBD2|TRBV5-4|.
CASRLGTSGGAHEQFF
TGTGCCAGCAGGTTGGGGACTAGCGGGGGGGCACATGAGCAGTTCTTC
>TRBJ2-7|.|TRBV6-1|.
CASSEATVGGQYF
TGTGCCAGCAGTGAAGCTACTGTGGGGGGGCAGTACTTC
>TRBJ1-5|TRBD1|TRBV7-9|.
CASSAPTGVGNQPQHF
TGTGCCAGCAGCGCCCCTACAGGGGTGGGGAATCAGCCCCAGCATTTT
>TRBJ2-5|.|TRBV6-5|.
CASSPGGETQYF
TGTGCCAGCAGCCCAGGAGGGGAGACCCAGTACTTC
>TRBJ1-2|TRBD1|TRBV5-1|.
CASSLDPNRGDYGYTF
TGCGCCAGCAGCTTGGACCCTAACAGGGGTGACTATGGCTACACCTTC
>TRBJ2-2|TRBD2|TRBV7-3|.
CASSSSGGMAGELFF
TGTGCCAGCAGCTCGAGCGGGGGAATGGCCGGGGAGCTGTTTTTT
>TRBJ1-1|TRBD1|TRBV7-3|.
CASSSTGSTEAFF
TGTGCCAGCAGCTCGACAGGGTCCACTGAAGCTTTCTTT
>TRBJ1-2|.|TRBV25-1|.
CASSEPGHDYGYTF
TGTGCCAGCAGTGAACCGGGACACGACTATGGCTACACCTTC
>TRBJ2-5|TRBD2|TRBV7-6|.
CASSLFLSGAGEETQYF
TGTGCCAGCAGCTTATTTTTAAGCGGCGCGGGGGAAGAGACCCAGTACTTC
>TRBJ2-7|TRBD1|TRBV7-9|once
CASSPSDRAYEQYF
TGTGCCAGCAGCCCCTCGGACAGGGCCTACGAGCAGTACTTC
>TRBJ1-3|.|TRBV7-8|.
CASSLDRSYSGNTIYF
TGTGCCAGCAGCTTAGACAGGTCTTATTCTGGAAACACCATATATTTT
>TRBJ2-7|TRBD1|TRBV19|.
CASVDRDSYEQYF
TGTGCCAGTGTCGACCGGGACAGCTACGAGCAGTACTTC
>TRBJ1-5|.|TRBV5-8|medium-sized
CASSLYGDSNQPQHF
TGTGCCAGCAGCTTGTACGGAGATAGCAATCAGCCCCAGCATTTT
>TRBJ2-3|.|TRBV5-4|once
CASSSGTANLAGDTQYF
TGTGCCAGCAGCTCCGGGACAGCCAACCTAGCGGGAGATACGCAGTATTTT
>TRBJ1-1|TRBD1|TRBV5-1|.
CASSFQGAGTEAFF
TGCGCCAGCAGCTTCCAGGGGGCTGGCACTGAAGCTTTCTTT
>TRBJ1-1|.|TRBV6-4|once
CASSDRGNTEAFF
TGTGCCAGCAGTGATCGGGGGAACACTGAAGCTTTCTTT
>TRBJ2-5|TRBD2|TRBV14|.
CASSQEIGGGQETQYF
TGTGCCAGCAGCCAAGAGATCGGCGGGGGCCAAGAGACCCAGTACTTC
>TRBJ2-5|TRBD2|TRBV7-9|.
CASSSPRTSGGDPQETQYF
TGTGCCAGCAGCTCCCCCCGGACTAGCGGGGGGGATCCCCAAGAGACCCAGTACTTC
>TRBJ2-3|TRBD2|TRBV15|.
CATQGLASDTQYF
TGTGCCACCCAAGGACTAGCGTCCGATACGCAGTATTTT
>TRBJ1-2|.|TRBV6-5|.
CASSDTGMSGYTF
TGTGCCAGCAGTGATACAGGGATGAGCGGCTACACCTTC
>TRBJ2-7|.|TRBV5-8|.
CASRRGGGDKPSYEQYF
TGTGCCAGCAGGAGAGGGGGGGGCGATAAGCCCTCCTACGAGCAGTACTTC
>TRBJ1-1|.|TRBV27|.
CASSSPPRGQNTEAFF
TGTGCCAGCAGTTCCCCCCCTCGAGGCCAAAACACTGAAGCTTTCTTT
>TRBJ2-1|TRBD1|TRBV5-6|.
CASSPVGQGTNEQFF
TGTGCCAGCAGTCCTGTTGGACAGGGAACCAATGAGCAGTTCTTC
>TRBJ1-4|TRBD1|TRBV6-1|.
CATRQGNEKLFF
TGTGCCACCAGACAGGGGAATGAAAAACTGTTTTTT
>TRBJ1-2|.|TRBV6-5|.
CASSYGRAYGYTF
TGTGCCAGCAGTTACGGCAGGGCCTATGGCTACACCTTC
>TRBJ2-1|.|TRBV6-5|.
CASTPDSAGNEQFF
TGTGCCAGCACCCCGGACAGCGCAGGCAATGAGCAGTTCTTC
>TRBJ1-5|.|TRBV30|.
CAWSGAGHSNQPQHF
TGTGCCTGGAGTGGGGCCGGACACAGCAATCAGCCCCAGCATTTT
>TRBJ1-6|.|TRBV4-2|.
CASSETGQGNSPLHF
TGTGCCAGCAGTGAAACGGGACAAGGGAATTCACCCCTCCACTTT
>TRBJ2-3|.|TRBV7-9|once
CASSLEGLRTDTQYF
TGTGCCAGCAGCTTAGAGGGACTGAGAACAGATACGCAGTATTTT
>TRBJ2-3|TRBD1|TRBV19|.
CASSIGDRGLDTQYF
TGTGCCAGTAGTATAGGGGACAGGGGGCTTGATACGCAGTATTTT
>TRBJ2-5|TRBD1|TRBV13|.
CASSQTGFETQYF
TGTGCCAGCAGCCAGACAGGGTTCGAGACCCAGTACTTC
>TRBJ1-5|.|TRBV2|.
CASSSWMEGSYQPQHF
TGTGCCAGCAGTTCGTGGATGGAGGGCAGTTATCAGCCCCAGCATTTT
>TRBJ2-1|TRBD1|TRBV5-1|.
CASSRGQERFHNEQFF
TGCGCCAGCAGCCGCGGACAGGAACGATTCCACAATGAGCAGTTCTTC
>TRBJ2-3|TRBD1|TRBV19|.
CASSALDRGHVDTQYF
TGTGCCAGTAGTGCCCTCGACAGGGGGCATGTAGATACGCAGTATTTT
>TRBJ1-1|.|TRBV29-1|once
CSVDSSTGYTEAFF
TGCAGCGTTGATTCATCAACAGGGTACACTGAAGCTTTCTTT
>TRBJ2-1|TRBD2|TRBV5-1|.
CASCTSGVYNEQFF
TGCGCCAGCTGCACTAGCGGGGTCTACAATGAGCAGTTCTTC
>TRBJ1-1|.|TRBV6-6|.
CASSRTIPNTEAFF
TGTGCCAGCAGTAGGACAATCCCGAACACTGAAGCTTTCTTT